This T cell receptor (beta chain) was identified during a study of early T cells in non-severe SARS-CoV-2 infection. As for the study in general: Chains from this unsorted whole-blood bulk RNA could not be paired. Whole-study findings and limits: VDJdb-based matching was biased toward anti-spike CD8 responses and missed private and CD4 specificities.

CDR1 MNHEY and CDR2 SVGEGT come from the germline V gene. The CDR3 runs to 14 residues. Trimming took 4 bases from V and 3 from J, leaving 12 bases between them. This clonotype was found many times. What it binds is not known. The TCR library protocol attached unique molecular identifiers to the individual cDNA molecules. TCRdb re-derived calls from the 5' RACE reads in MiXCR, one entry per CDR3 protein. This table has under 35,000 distinct CDR3 sequences, roughly 9.7% appearing once. The V gene is TRBV6-2 or TRBV6-3, the J gene TRBJ1-1; tentatively, D is TRBD1 (6 bases). The sequence came from an adult who was a healthcare worker with PCR-confirmed SARS-CoV-2 infection or an uninfected control (not recorded which). The sample was whole blood. The CDR3: CASSSGQLDTEAFF. Written as DNA, the CDR3 is TGTGCCAGCAGTTCCGGACAGTTAGACACTGAAGCTTTCTTT.